The 15 T cell receptor beta chains presented below share a single source sample, sequenced in a study of blood T cell repertoires in COVID-19. Profiled with immunoSEQ multiplex PCR; TCRdb holds only in-frame clones, not every one. The sample records roughly 220,000 clones, 70% to 90% being singletons. Material for sequencing was PBMCs or T cells enriched from blood (not recorded which). The receptors originated from a middle-aged woman with acute COVID-19.

The chain combines TRBV6-2 or TRBV6-3 with TRBJ1-1; 11 positions agree with TRBD1. CDR1 and CDR2 (germline): MNHEY, SVGEGT. The CDR3 is 15 amino acids. V was pared by 2 bases and J by 6 bases, with 5 bases of the junction left unmatched. As DNA, the CDR3 is TGTGCCAGCAGTTACGGCGGGACAGGGGGTGCTGAAGCTTTCTTT. It encodes CASSYGGTGGAEAFF.

V gene TRBV6-5 combines with J gene TRBJ2-5, with 8 bases identical to TRBD2. Germline CDR1 MNHEY, CDR2 SVGAGI. The junction had 2 bases not matched to a gene; V was cut back by 3 bases and J by 2 bases. This CDR3 contains 14 residues. CDR3 coding DNA: TGTGCCAGCAGTTATAGCGGGGATCAAGAGACCCAGTACTTC. Translation gives CASSYSGDQETQYF.

V usage is TRBV3-1 (or the pseudogene TRBV3-2) and J usage is TRBJ2-1, with 9 bases aligning to TRBD1. This CDR3 comprises 15 residues. J was trimmed by 9 bases and V by 8 bases; bases with no gene match: 14. The V gene's germline CDR1 is LGHDT and CDR2 YNNKEL (reference sequence). The CDR3 region is CASDSGGQGVIEQFF. The DNA for the CDR3 is TGTGCCAGCGATTCGGGGGGACAGGGTGTAATTGAGCAGTTCTTC.

The chain has TRBV19 and TRBJ2-2; 7 nucleotides line up with TRBD1. J lost 2 bases, V lost 3 bases, and 6 bases had no gene match. Germline V lookup: CDR1 LNHDA, CDR2 SQIVND (reference sequence). The CDR3 is made up of 16 amino acids. Here the CDR3 reads CASSIWTGANTGELFF. For the CDR3, the DNA is TGTGCCAGTAGTATTTGGACAGGTGCTAACACCGGGGAGCTGTTTTTT.

The V call is TRBV14, the J call TRBJ1-1; the D is unclear. Germline V CDR1 and CDR2: SGHDN, FVKESK. The CDR3 covers 16 residues. V gave up 6 bases and J gave up 2 bases, with 19 bases separating them. The DNA of the CDR3 is TGTGCCAGCAGGAAACTCGAAGCCCTCCTTAACACTGAAGCTTTCTTT. Protein: CASRKLEALLNTEAFF.

This clone was observed a single time. This sequence joins TRBV15 and TRBJ1-1, with a weak D call TRBD1 (6 bases). The V and J ends lost 5 bases and 3 bases respectively, with 19 bases between them. In germline, CDR1 is LNHNV, CDR2 YYDKDF (reference sequence). The CDR3 runs to 16 residues. The CDR3: CATSAGGGQRDTEAFF. For the CDR3, the DNA is TGTGCCACCAGCGCCGGGGGGGGCCAGAGGGACACTGAAGCTTTCTTT.

The gene calls are TRBV19 and TRBJ1-1; D is unclear. Germline V CDR1 and CDR2: LNHDA, SQIVND (reference sequence). The CDR3 consists of 15 residues. V lost 5 bases, J lost 5 bases, and 18 bases lay in between. For the CDR3, the DNA is TGTGCCAGTAGTCCCCCGATGCCTCTATCGACTGAAGCTTTCTTT. Protein product: CASSPPMPLSTEAFF.

This rearrangement joins TRBV27 to TRBJ2-7; 8 bases match TRBD1. Trimming cost V 2 bases and J 2 bases; bases outside gene matches: 2. Per germline, CDR1 MNHEY and CDR2 SMNVEV (reference sequence). The CDR3 sequence is 14 residues long. The CDR3 sequence is CASSLGTGAYEQYV. CDR3 in DNA: TGTGCCAGCAGTTTAGGGACAGGAGCCTACGAGCAGTACGTC.

This chain joins TRBV6-2 or TRBV6-3 and TRBJ1-5; D is possibly TRBD1 (6 bases). The CDR3 consists of 14 residues. Germline loops: CDR1 MNHEY, CDR2 SVGEGT. The germline V and J ends were trimmed by 2 bases and 5 bases, with 10 bases remaining between them. The CDR3 bases are TGTGCCAGCAGTTACGTACAGGGCTATCAGCCCCAGCATTTT. The encoded protein is CASSYVQGYQPQHF.

The V gene is TRBV28, the J gene TRBJ2-3, with 9 bases matching TRBD2. V was clipped by 6 bases and J by 3 bases; unmatched bases: 4. Germline V gene lookup returns CDR1 MDHEN and CDR2 SYDVKM. The CDR3 sequence is 14 residues long. As DNA, the CDR3 is TGTGCCAGCAGGGGCGGGGGGGCTACAGATACGCAGTATTTT. Protein: CASRGGGATDTQYF.

The J gene is TRBJ2-5, the V gene TRBV24-1, with a weak D call TRBD1 (6 bases). The germline gives CDR1 KGHDR, CDR2 SFDVKD. Trimming removed 1 base from V and 5 bases from J, with 10 bases in between. The CDR3 length is 14 residues. CDR3 amino acids: CATSDLSGDETQYF. The CDR3 DNA reads as TGTGCCACCAGTGATTTATCAGGGGACGAGACCCAGTACTTC.

This sequence joins TRBV2 and TRBJ2-3; 8 nucleotides match TRBD2. Germline V lookup: CDR1 SNHLY, CDR2 FYNNEI. The CDR3 spans 15 residues. V trimming: 5 bases; J trimming: 0 bases; junction bases outside the gene matches: 4. Here the CDR3 DNA reads TGTGCCAGCAGTCCGGTAGCGGGGAGCACAGATACGCAGTATTTT. Residues: CASSPVAGSTDTQYF.

The gene calls are TRBV5-4 and TRBJ1-3, with D possibly matching TRBD1 (5 bases). Trimming pared 0 bases from V and 8 bases from J, leaving 12 bases between. This CDR3 is 14 amino acids long. Looked up from germline, CDR1 is SGHNT and CDR2 is YYREEE (reference sequence). CDR3 region: CASSLGGQVDTIYF. In DNA, the CDR3 is TGTGCCAGCAGCTTGGGTGGACAAGTAGACACCATATATTTT.

CDR3 DNA sequence: TGTGCCAGTAGTATCCAGGGGGCACGGTCACCCCTCCACTTT. Its protein product is CASSIQGARSPLHF. The chain couples TRBV19 to TRBJ1-6, with TRBD1 identical over 8 bases. The CDR3 extends over 14 amino acids. V dropped 3 bases and J dropped 10; count of bases not matched to a gene: 5. Germline loops: CDR1 LNHDA, CDR2 SQIVND (reference sequence). The complete variable domain, with remaining parts taken from reference TRBV19 and TRBJ1-6, reads DGGITQSPKYLFRKEGQNVTLSCEQNLNHDAMYWYRQDPGQGLRLIYYSQIVNDFQKGDIAEGYSVSREKKESFPLTVTSAQKNPTAFYLCASSIQGARSPLHFGNGTRLTVT.

This chain links TRBV19 with TRBJ1-2; the D is unclear. The V and J ends lost 7 bases and 2 bases respectively, with 26 bases between them. This CDR3 spans 18 amino acids. The germline V gene has CDR1 LNHDA and CDR2 SQIVND (reference sequence). The CDR3 reads CASTGDRNPSRRNYGYTF. The CDR3 nucleotides are TGTGCCAGTACCGGAGACCGGAATCCGTCGAGGAGAAACTATGGCTACACCTTC.